A single sample gave rise to the 24 T cell receptor beta chains below, sequenced in a study of cytomegalovirus exposure and HLA in healthy donors (dated by TCRdb to about 2017). The library was made by the immunoSEQ multiplex PCR assay. For the multiplex PCR, a mixture combining 60 forward primers for TCR Vbeta segments and 13 reverse primers for TCR Jbeta segments was used. The table comes from immuneACCESS by way of TCRdb, which keeps in-frame sequences with V and J called. Part of the clones is missing from these tables; in studies checked, under half for an unresolved V gene and the rest for unknown reasons. This sample gives roughly 76,000 clones in total; less than 80% of them show up just once. The biggest ten clones account for around 2.5% of the sample. The specimen sequenced was PBMCs. The source is a man aged 25 to 45 in good health and CMV-seronegative.

The table lists this clone with a few counts. V is TRBV7-2 and J is TRBJ1-5; no clear D. V gave up 1 base and J gave up 9 bases, with 7 bases separating them. This CDR3 region has 12 residues. CDR1 and CDR2 (germline): SGHTA, FQGNSA. CDR3 loop: CASSLDSGPQHF. The CDR3 nucleotides read TGTGCCAGCAGCTTAGATTCGGGGCCCCAGCATTTT.

This clone showed up just once. The J gene is TRBJ2-5, the V gene TRBV30, with 8 bases identical to TRBD2. Germline values: CDR1 GTSNPN, CDR2 SVGIG (reference sequence). V was pared by 5 bases and J by 9 bases, with 5 bases of the junction left unmatched. There are 11 residues in the CDR3. CDR3 protein: CAWWAGGPQYF. DNA for the CDR3: TGTGCCTGGTGGGCGGGGGGACCCCAGTACTTC.

The V gene is TRBV7-2, the J gene TRBJ1-1, with D tentatively TRBD1 (5 bases). Germline V gene data show CDR1 as SGHTA and CDR2 as FQGNSA. The CDR3 loop spans 12 amino acids. V lost 5 bases, J lost 6 bases, and 10 bases lay in between. CDR3 coding DNA: TGTGCCAGCAGCCGAGACAGAGCTGAAGCTTTCTTT. It encodes CASSRDRAEAFF.

V gene TRBV28 combines with J gene TRBJ2-1, with D tentatively TRBD2 (6 bases). Trimming removed 4 bases from V and 0 bases from J, with 7 bases in between. This CDR3 contains 14 residues. Germline-derived CDR1 and CDR2 are MDHEN and SYDVKM. The CDR3 loop is CASSSGDSYNEQFF. CDR3 bases: TGTGCCAGCAGTTCGGGGGACTCCTACAATGAGCAGTTCTTC.

The rearrangement joins TRBV6-1 to TRBJ1-5; D gene ambiguous. The CDR3 loop spans 14 amino acids. V was cut by 8 bases and J by 3 bases, with 14 bases left in between. Per the germline V gene, CDR1 is MNHNS and CDR2 is SASEGT. The DNA of the CDR3 is TGTGCCAGCCTTGGCAGCGGCCCCAATCAGCCCCAGCATTTT. The encoded protein is CASLGSGPNQPQHF.

V gene TRBV7-9 combines with J gene TRBJ2-1; 8 bases align to TRBD1. Trimming took 8 bases from V and 9 from J; bases not matched to a gene: 9. CDR1 and CDR2 (germline): SEHNR, FQNEAQ (reference sequence). The CDR3 runs 13 residues. The CDR3 DNA sequence: TGTGCCAGCTCTGGGACAGGATTAAGTGAGCAGTTCTTC. Amino acid sequence: CASSGTGLSEQFF.

The chain carries TRBV10-3 and TRBJ1-4; no clear D. Germline CDR1 and CDR2: ENHRY and SYGVKD. Trimming stripped 0 bases from V and 5 bases from J, with 10 bases between. The CDR3 spans 15 residues. CDR3 protein: CAISESGGANEKLFF. The CDR3 nucleotides read TGTGCCATCAGTGAGTCAGGAGGTGCGAATGAAAAACTGTTTTTT.

V is TRBV2 and J is TRBJ1-1; D uncertain. The CDR3 loop spans 12 amino acids. Germline CDR1 is SNHLY and CDR2 is FYNNEI. V lost 10 bases and J lost 4, with 13 bases in between. CDR3 in DNA: TGTGCCATCCTAGAGGAAGCCACTGAAGCTTTCTTT. The encoded protein is CAILEEATEAFF.

The V gene is TRBV9, the J gene TRBJ2-1; 9 bases line up with TRBD2. The CDR3 has 15 residues. Per germline, CDR1 SGDLS and CDR2 YYNGEE. V shed 4 bases, J shed 3 bases, and the junction held 5 bases outside the gene matches. CDR3 loop: CASSRSGGLYNEQFF. The CDR3 DNA is TGTGCCAGCAGCCGTAGCGGGGGACTCTACAATGAGCAGTTCTTC.

The V and J genes are TRBV9 and TRBJ2-3; 9 nucleotides match TRBD1. The CDR3 contains 15 residues. V gave up 3 bases and J gave up 3 bases; unmatched junction bases: 5. Germline CDR1 is SGDLS and CDR2 is YYNGEE. The CDR3 spells CASSGGQGRTDTQYF. In DNA form, the CDR3 reads TGTGCCAGCAGCGGAGGACAGGGGAGGACAGATACGCAGTATTTT.

The CDR3 loop reads CASSPVGQHYEQYF. In DNA form, the CDR3 reads TGTGCCAGCAGCCCCGTGGGACAACACTACGAGCAGTACTTC. This sequence joins TRBV5-6 and TRBJ2-7, with D possibly TRBD1 on 6 matching bases. V lost 4 bases, J lost 3 bases, and 14 bases lay in between. This CDR3 is built from 14 residues. CDR1 is SGHDT and CDR2 is YYEEEE in the germline V gene.

The V and J genes are TRBV7-3 and TRBJ2-7, with 8 bases that match TRBD1. The CDR3 spans 14 residues. CDR1 SGHTA and CDR2 FQGTGA come from the germline V gene. Trimming at V came to 5 bases and at J to 2 bases, leaving 5 bases not matched to a gene. CDR3 in DNA: TGTGCCAGCAGCGCTCCACAGGGGGCCTACGAGCAGTACTTC. Protein sequence: CASSAPQGAYEQYF. Full variable domain (remainder filled in from reference TRBV7-3 and TRBJ2-7): GAGVSQTPSNKVTEKGKYVELRCDPISGHTALYWYRQSLGQGPEFLIYFQGTGAADDSGLPNDRFFAVRPEGSVSTLKIQRTERGDSAVYLCASSAPQGAYEQYFGPGTRLTVT.

The V gene is TRBV5-1, the J gene TRBJ1-4, with D tentatively TRBD1 (6 bases). Trimming took off 3 bases at V and 8 bases at J, with 20 bases between the two ends. This CDR3 has 16 amino acids. Germline lookup yields CDR1 SGHRS and CDR2 YFSETQ. The CDR3 region has the DNA TGCGCCAGCAGCTCGGTCTCAGGGGATGTCAGGGAAAAACTGTTTTTT. Its translation: CASSSVSGDVREKLFF.

With respect to this clone: Mismatch with germline at one junction end may stem from a read error. The chain has TRBV7-7 and TRBJ1-5; 7 nucleotides align to TRBD1. The CDR3 covers 13 residues. CDR1 SSHAT and CDR2 FNYEAQ come from the germline V gene (reference sequence). CDR3 residues: CASTQGDHQPQHF. For the CDR3, the DNA is TGTGCTAGCACCCAGGGGGATCATCAGCCCCAGCATTTT. The entire variable domain, with the rest obtained from reference TRBV7-7 and TRBJ1-5, is as follows: GAGVSQSPRYKVTKRGQDVTLRCDPISSHATLYWYQQALGQGPEFLTYFNYEAQPDKSGLPSDRFSAERPEGSISTLTIQRTEQRDSAMYRCASTQGDHQPQHFGDGTRLSIL.

The chain links TRBV5-6 to TRBJ2-1; a possible D gene is TRBD2 (6 bases). The V end was cut by 2 bases, the J end by 6 bases, with 15 bases between. The CDR3 contains 15 residues. In germline, CDR1 is SGHDT, CDR2 YYEEEE. The CDR3 protein is CASSFNGGRGNEQFF. In DNA form, the CDR3 reads TGTGCCAGCAGCTTTAACGGGGGTCGGGGCAATGAGCAGTTCTTC. The full variable domain, rest sourced from reference TRBV5-6 and TRBJ2-1, is DAGVTQSPTHLIKTRGQQVTLRCSPKSGHDTVSWYQQALGQGPQFIFQYYEEEERQRGNFPDRFSGHQFPNYSSELNVNALLLGDSALYLCASSFNGGRGNEQFFGPGTRLTVL.

J is TRBJ1-1 and V is TRBV19; TRBD1 agrees at 8 bases. Germline trimming cut 2 bases from V and 4 bases from J; bases unmatched to any gene: 9. CDR1 LNHDA and CDR2 SQIVND come from the germline V gene (reference sequence). This CDR3 is 16 amino acids long. This chain's CDR3 is CASSISRTGWGTEAFF. The CDR3 region has the DNA TGTGCCAGTAGTATAAGCAGGACAGGGTGGGGCACTGAAGCTTTCTTT. The full variable domain, rest sourced from reference TRBV19 and TRBJ1-1, is DGGITQSPKYLFRKEGQNVTLSCEQNLNHDAMYWYRQDPGQGLRLIYYSQIVNDFQKGDIAEGYSVSREKKESFPLTVTSAQKNPTAFYLCASSISRTGWGTEAFFGQGTRLTVV.

The chain couples TRBV18 to TRBJ2-7; D not certain. V was pared by 2 bases and J by 1 base, with 9 bases between. CDR3 size: 14 residues. CDR1 is KGHSH and CDR2 is LQKENI in the germline V gene. CDR3 in DNA: TGTGCCAGCTCACCAAGTTCTCTATCCTACGAGCAGTACTTC. As protein: CASSPSSLSYEQYF.

The chain joins TRBV5-6 to TRBJ2-6; D remains unclear. CDR1 SGHDT and CDR2 YYEEEE come from the germline V gene. This CDR3 is built from 13 residues. V was pared by 7 bases and J by 4 bases, with 9 bases between. This chain's CDR3 is CASLSAGANVLTF. CDR3 DNA: TGTGCCAGCCTGTCTGCGGGGGCCAACGTCCTGACTTTC.

The rearrangement joins TRBV7-9 to TRBJ2-7, with D maybe TRBD1 (5 bases). The germline V gene encodes CDR1 SEHNR and CDR2 FQNEAQ (reference sequence). This CDR3 is 14 amino acids long. V was shortened by 0 bases and J by 2 bases, with 8 bases between the two germline ends. The CDR3 bases are TGTGCCAGCAGCTTAGCCGACAGAGCCTACGAGCAGTACTTC. The encoded protein is CASSLADRAYEQYF.

The gene calls are TRBV6-1 and TRBJ2-1, with 7 positions matching TRBD2. The CDR3 is made up of 15 amino acids. CDR1 is MNHNS, CDR2 SASEGT, per germline. The trim removed 3 bases at V and 0 bases at J, leaving 2 bases unmatched. The CDR3 coding sequence is TGTGCCAGCAGTGAGAGGACTAGCTCCTACAATGAGCAGTTCTTC. Residues: CASSERTSSYNEQFF.

The V call is TRBV27, the J call TRBJ2-7, with 10 bases identical to TRBD1. CDR1 and CDR2 from the germline V gene are MNHEY and SMNVEV (reference sequence). The CDR3 totals 15 residues. The V gene end was trimmed by 5 bases and the J gene end by 5 bases; junction bases not matched to a gene: 9. CDR3 in DNA: TGTGCCAGCAGTCCACAGGGACAGGGGCACCACGAGCAGTACTTC. Translation gives CASSPQGQGHHEQYF.

CDR3 nucleotides: TGTGCCAGCAGCGGTAGACTAGCGGGAGCCAATGAGCAGTTCTTC. Protein: CASSGRLAGANEQFF. The rearrangement links TRBV5-4 to TRBJ2-1; TRBD2 matches at 12 bases. Germline-derived CDR1 and CDR2 are SGHNT and YYREEE (reference sequence). Germline trimming cut 4 bases from V and 6 bases from J; bases unmatched to any gene: 5. CDR3 length: 15 amino acids.

The chain joins TRBV6-5 to TRBJ1-4; the match to TRBD1 covers 10 bases. From germline, CDR1 is MNHEY and CDR2 SVGAGI. The CDR3 sequence is 14 residues long. The V gene end was trimmed by 8 bases and the J gene end by 8 bases; junction bases not matched to a gene: 8. The DNA of the CDR3 is TGTGCCAGCCGACCCGGGACAGGGGTAGAAAAACTGTTTTTT. Translating gives CASRPGTGVEKLFF.

The gene calls are TRBV27 and TRBJ1-6; no clear D gene. The CDR3 is 14 amino acids. CDR1 MNHEY and CDR2 SMNVEV come from the germline V gene (reference sequence). The V end was cut by 3 bases, the J end by 9 bases, with 12 bases between. The CDR3 reads CASSLGQDRSPLHF. The CDR3 DNA is TGTGCCAGCAGTTTGGGTCAGGATCGTTCACCCCTCCACTTT.